The 18 T cell receptor beta chains below were found in one sample sequenced in a study of shared clonotypes between healthy human individuals. Naive CD8 populations comprised CD45RO-negative cells positively selected for CCR7, excluding terminally differentiated effector memory CD45RA+ cells. Sequencing used immunoSEQ multiplex PCR; TCRdb keeps in-frame clones, though not all of them. The sample consists of under 700,000 clones, around 96% of them appearing once. The specimen sequenced was naive CD8+ T cells sorted from blood. These receptors were taken from a woman in her 30s in good health.

The chain has TRBV11-2 and TRBJ2-1; D perhaps matches TRBD2 (6 bases). This CDR3 has 15 residues. The V gene lost 1 base and the J gene lost 3 bases, with 10 bases spanning the gap. CDR1 is SGHAT, CDR2 FQNNGV, per germline. For the CDR3, the DNA is TGTGCCAGCAGCTTAGTGGGGGGATACTACAATGAGCAGTTCTTC. This translates into CASSLVGGYYNEQFF.

V and J are TRBV9 and TRBJ2-7; no reliable D call. V lost 0 bases, J lost 1 base, and 8 bases lay in between. Germline V gene data show CDR1 as SGDLS and CDR2 as YYNGEE. The CDR3 runs 14 residues. CDR3 sequence reads: CASSVDVGSYEQYF. The CDR3 nucleotides are TGTGCCAGCAGCGTAGACGTGGGATCCTACGAGCAGTACTTC.

Notes on this clone: Other DNA sequences in this specimen translate into the identical CDR3. This chain connects TRBV2 to TRBJ2-7, with a possible D match to TRBD2 (5 bases). Per germline, CDR1 SNHLY and CDR2 FYNNEI. This CDR3 spans 14 amino acids. The V end was cut by 2 bases, the J end by 0 bases, with 8 bases between. Written as DNA, the CDR3 is TGTGCCAGCAGTGAACGCGGGCACTCCTACGAGCAGTACTTC. This gives the protein CASSERGHSYEQYF.

The chain uses TRBV7-9 and TRBJ2-7, with D tentatively TRBD1 or TRBD2 (5 bases each). V lost 5 bases and J lost 6, with 11 bases in between. The CDR3 spans 12 residues. Germline assignment: CDR1 SEHNR and CDR2 FQNEAQ (reference sequence). As DNA, the CDR3 is TGTGCCAGCAGCGGCACAGGAGGCGAGCAGTACTTC. This sequence encodes CASSGTGGEQYF. Complete variable domain (other parts from reference TRBV7-9 and TRBJ2-7): DTGVSQNPRHKITKRGQNVTFRCDPISEHNRLYWYRQTLGQGPEFLTYFQNEAQLEKSRLLSDRFSAERPKGSFSTLEIQRTEQGDSAMYLCASSGTGGEQYFGPGTRLTVT.

CDR3 coding DNA: TGTGCCAGCAGCCACAGGGTCAACACCGGGGAGCTGTTTTTT. It encodes CASSHRVNTGELFF. The chain uses TRBV14 and TRBJ2-2, with D possibly matching TRBD1 (5 bases). V gave up 3 bases and J gave up 2 bases, with 7 bases separating them. CDR3 length equals 14 residues. Germline V gene data show CDR1 as SGHDN and CDR2 as FVKESK. Drawing the rest from reference TRBV14 and TRBJ2-2, the complete variable domain is EAGVTQFPSHSVIEKGQTVTLRCDPISGHDNLYWYRRVMGKEIKFLLHFVKESKQDESGMPNNRFLAERTGGTYSTLKVQPAELEDSGVYFCASSHRVNTGELFFGEGSRLTVL.

The chain recombines TRBV7-9 with TRBJ1-2, with D possibly being TRBD1 (5 bases). The V end lost 6 bases, the J end lost 9 bases, and 17 bases lay between the germline ends. The germline V gene encodes CDR1 SEHNR and CDR2 FQNEAQ (reference sequence). The CDR3 length is 13 residues. In DNA, the CDR3 is TGTGCCAGCAGTTTTGGAGGGGAGGATCGCTACACCTTC. As protein: CASSFGGEDRYTF. The variable domain in full, completed from reference TRBV7-9 and TRBJ1-2, reads DTGVSQNPRHKITKRGQNVTFRCDPISEHNRLYWYRQTLGQGPEFLTYFQNEAQLEKSRLLSDRFSAERPKGSFSTLEIQRTEQGDSAMYLCASSFGGEDRYTFGSGTRLTVV.

J is TRBJ2-7 and V is TRBV7-8, with D possibly matching TRBD2 (5 bases). There are 15 residues in the CDR3. V was pared by 2 bases and J by 0 bases, with 11 bases between. CDR1 and CDR2 (germline): SGHVS, FQNEAQ. CDR3 loop: CASSLFERSSYEQYF. The DNA of the CDR3 is TGTGCCAGCAGCTTATTCGAGCGGAGCTCCTACGAGCAGTACTTC.

The chain is built from TRBV7-9 and TRBJ2-7, with D perhaps given as TRBD1 or TRBD2 (5 bases each). The V end was cut by 5 bases, the J end by 5 bases, with 10 bases between. CDR3 length equals 12 residues. Germline loops: CDR1 SEHNR, CDR2 FQNEAQ (reference sequence). This CDR3 is CASSKGTDEQYF. The CDR3 bases are TGTGCCAGCAGCAAAGGGACGGACGAGCAGTACTTC.

The chain carries TRBV5-1 and TRBJ2-7; TRBD1 or TRBD2 may be the D gene (6 bases each). Trimming took off 0 bases at V and 2 bases at J, with 9 bases between the two ends. CDR1 and CDR2 (germline): SGHRS, YFSETQ. CDR3 length equals 14 residues. CDR3 protein: CASSLVEGAYEQYF. As DNA, the CDR3 is TGCGCCAGCAGCTTGGTGGAGGGGGCCTACGAGCAGTACTTC.

The chain is built from TRBV30 and TRBJ1-1, with 7 bases matching TRBD1. Germline CDR1 and CDR2: GTSNPN and SVGIG (reference sequence). CDR3 length equals 14 residues. V trimming: 0 bases; J trimming: 1 base; junction bases outside the gene matches: 2. The CDR3 is CAWSVGTANTEAFF. The CDR3 DNA reads TGTGCCTGGAGTGTAGGGACAGCGAACACTGAAGCTTTCTTT.

In the case of this clone: Distinct nucleotide sequences in the sample also encode this CDR3. The gene calls are TRBV28 and TRBJ1-5; D may be TRBD1 (5 bases). Germline V lookup: CDR1 MDHEN, CDR2 SYDVKM. The length of the CDR3 is 13 residues. The V end lost 3 bases, the J end lost 5 bases, and 8 bases lay between the germline ends. DNA of the CDR3: TGTGCCAGCAGTTTCGGGGGGGATCAGCCCCAGCATTTT. Amino acid sequence: CASSFGGDQPQHF.

CDR3 in DNA: TGTGCCAGTAGTATAGCTGTGGCAGGGGGCGCCTATGGCTACACCTTC. Amino acid sequence: CASSIAVAGGAYGYTF. The rearrangement joins TRBV19 to TRBJ1-2; 8 positions agree with TRBD1. Germline loops: CDR1 LNHDA, CDR2 SQIVND (reference sequence). With 1 base clipped from V and 4 bases from J, the junction kept 8 bases outside the gene matches. CDR3 size: 16 residues.

The chain is built from TRBV13 and TRBJ2-3, with D possibly being TRBD2 (6 bases). In germline, CDR1 is PRHDT, CDR2 FYEKMQ (reference sequence). The CDR3 loop spans 14 amino acids. V lost 6 bases and J lost 3, with 13 bases in between. CDR3 protein: CASRFSTSTDTQYF. The DNA of the CDR3 is TGTGCCAGCAGGTTCTCGACTAGTACAGATACGCAGTATTTT. The whole variable domain, filled in from reference TRBV13 and TRBJ2-3, reads AAGVIQSPRHLIKEKRETATLKCYPIPRHDTVYWYQQGPGQDPQFLISFYEKMQSDKGSIPDRFSAQQFSDYHSELNMSSLELGDSALYFCASRFSTSTDTQYFGPGTRLTVL.

The chain carries TRBV14 and TRBJ2-2; D assignment may be TRBD1 or TRBD2 (5 bases each). From germline, CDR1 is SGHDN and CDR2 FVKESK. With 6 bases removed from V and 5 bases from J, the gap between germline ends came to 16 bases. This CDR3 is built from 15 residues. The CDR3 sequence is CASSPSRGGTGELFF. For the CDR3, the DNA is TGTGCCAGCAGTCCGTCGAGGGGTGGAACCGGGGAGCTGTTTTTT. Looking up the rest from reference TRBV14 and TRBJ2-2 gives the full variable domain: EAGVTQFPSHSVIEKGQTVTLRCDPISGHDNLYWYRRVMGKEIKFLLHFVKESKQDESGMPNNRFLAERTGGTYSTLKVQPAELEDSGVYFCASSPSRGGTGELFFGEGSRLTVL.

Details on this clone: The same CDR3 also results from other DNA sequences found in this sample. This chain joins TRBV28 and TRBJ1-2, with D perhaps matching TRBD1 (6 bases). This CDR3 has 13 amino acids. CDR1 and CDR2 (germline): MDHEN, SYDVKM. V dropped 3 bases and J dropped 4 bases, with 9 bases sitting between them. The CDR3: CASSLGGSYGYTF. The DNA of the CDR3 is TGTGCCAGCAGTTTGGGGGGCAGCTATGGCTACACCTTC.

The genes are TRBV27 and TRBJ2-7; 8 bases align to TRBD2. The CDR3 length is 15 residues. V lost 0 bases and J lost 7; bases outside the gene matches: 8. Germline assignment: CDR1 MNHEY and CDR2 SMNVEV (reference sequence). The CDR3 loop is CASSLSAGGVREQYF. DNA of the CDR3: TGTGCCAGCAGTTTATCGGCGGGAGGAGTTAGAGAGCAGTACTTC.

Concerning this clone itself: Other DNA sequences of this sample code for an identical CDR3. V gene TRBV11-2 combines with J gene TRBJ1-1; D may be TRBD1 (5 bases). This CDR3 is 13 amino acids long. Per the germline V gene, CDR1 is SGHAT and CDR2 is FQNNGV. Trimming stripped 3 bases from V and 0 bases from J, with 5 bases between. In nucleotides, the CDR3 is TGTGCCAGCAGCTTGACAGTGAACACTGAAGCTTTCTTT. This encodes CASSLTVNTEAFF.

The genes are TRBV7-9 and TRBJ2-7; TRBD2 aligns across 8 bases. This CDR3 region has 16 residues. J gave up 2 bases and V 3 bases, and 9 bases lay outside the gene matches. The V gene's germline CDR1 is SEHNR and CDR2 FQNEAQ (reference sequence). The CDR3 DNA follows: TGTGCCAGCAGCTTCCGAGCGGGAGCGCCGGCCTACGAGCAGTACTTC. It translates to CASSFRAGAPAYEQYF.